This T cell receptor (beta chain) was documented in a study of T cells after yellow fever vaccination. Across the whole study: Any fraction with a low cell number was prepared using SMART-Seq v4 Ultra Low Input. Overall study findings and caveats: Most primary-vaccination clones recurred post-booster (around 95% CD4, 88% CD8). Repertoires obtained by FACS sorting could include abundant clonotypes that entered as contaminants from the bulk population. Weaker in magnitude, the secondary response showed a faster peak on day 5 versus 15.

In regard to this clonotype: Its antigen is undetermined.

TCRdb re-analysed the 5' RACE reads in MiXCR, keeping a single row per CDR3 protein. The table records roughly 260,000 distinct CDR3 sequences, 10% to 15% of them present only once. With V trimmed by 5 bases and J by 10 bases, 7 bases remained unmatched. The CDR3 has 14 residues. Per germline, CDR1 SGHTA and CDR2 FQGNSA. The TCR originated in a man aged 25 to 40 who received the YFV17D yellow fever vaccine. This sample comprised CD4+ T cells sorted from PBMCs, obtained 45 days after the yellow fever booster vaccination. This rearrangement joins TRBV7-2 to TRBJ1-6, with 8 positions matching TRBD1. CDR3 protein: CASSLTGANSPLHF. The CDR3 bases are TGTGCCAGCAGCCTGACAGGGGCGAACTCACCCCTCCACTTT. The variable domain in full, with the rest retrieved from reference TRBV7-2 and TRBJ1-6, is GAGVSQSPSNKVTEKGKDVELRCDPISGHTALYWYRQSLGQGLEFLIYFQGNSAPDKSGLPSDRFSAERTGGSVSTLTIQRTQQEDSAVYLCASSLTGANSPLHFGNGTRLTVT.